These 8 T cell receptor beta chains were sequenced from one sample in a study of response to subunit inactivated influenza vaccine (dated by TCRdb to 2017 to 2018). Receptors were amplified or captured by RT-PCR. This sample was sequenced with an Illumina HiSeq 2500. TCRdb took the public reads, trimmed them with fastp at Q25, ran MiXCR for clone calling and kept in-frame beta chains. Every distinct CDR3 protein forms one entry, paired with its most common genes and DNA. A total of just over 300,000 distinct CDR3 sequences appear in this sample, 20% to 25% of them only once. The ten largest clones take up roughly 10% of the sample. This specimen consisted of PBMCs from blood, obtained 21 months after vaccination. The receptors here all came from a man aged 50 to 69 who received an inactivated influenza vaccine. Donor details come from another sample of the same person, matched by shared clones.

The V and J genes are TRBV6-5 and TRBJ2-7; D gene uncertain. The V and J ends lost 2 bases and 3 bases respectively, with 14 bases between them. CDR1 and CDR2 (germline): MNHEY, SVGAGI. This CDR3 is 15 amino acids long. CDR3 sequence reads: CASSYGPAGRYEQYF. CDR3 nucleotides: TGTGCCAGCAGTTACGGACCAGCCGGACGCTACGAGCAGTACTTC.

The gene calls are TRBV10-3 and TRBJ1-2; TRBD1 matches at 9 bases. This CDR3 comprises 12 residues. Germline V gene lookup returns CDR1 ENHRY and CDR2 SYGVKD. V trimming: 4 bases; J trimming: 6 bases; junction bases outside the gene matches: 0. The CDR3 nucleotides read TGTGCCATCAGTGGGACAGGGGATGGCTACACCTTC. It yields the protein CAISGTGDGYTF.

This clonotype was seen a few times. The CDR3 spells CASSYSMVPSGNTIYF. The DNA of the CDR3 is TGTGCCAGCAGTTACTCGATGGTCCCCTCTGGAAACACCATATATTTT. V gene TRBV6-5 combines with J gene TRBJ1-3; D ambiguous. The CDR3 runs 16 residues. The ends were cut back, 0 bases at V and 0 bases at J, with 9 bases in the middle. Germline V gives CDR1 MNHEY, CDR2 SVGAGI.

This clonotype occurred many times. The rearrangement links TRBV15 to TRBJ2-2; TRBD1 aligns across 8 bases. Germline-derived CDR1 and CDR2 are LNHNV and YYDKDF (reference sequence). V was clipped by 3 bases and J by 5 bases; unmatched bases: 2. The CDR3 contains 14 residues. This CDR3 reads CATSRDRVTGELFF. CDR3 nucleotide sequence: TGTGCCACCAGCAGGGACAGGGTAACCGGGGAGCTGTTTTTT.

This sequence joins TRBV29-1 and TRBJ2-2, with D hard to call. The germline V gene has CDR1 SQVTM and CDR2 ANQGSEA. CDR3 length: 12 residues. V lost 3 bases, J lost 3 bases, and 5 bases lay in between. CDR3 nucleotides: TGCAGCGTTGAGTCAGACACCGGGGAGCTGTTTTTT. Its translation is CSVESDTGELFF.

This clonotype occurred a few times. The rearrangement uses TRBV11-2 and TRBJ2-3; D uncertain. The CDR3 has 14 residues. V lost 1 base, J lost 4 bases, and 9 bases lay in between. CDR1 SGHAT and CDR2 FQNNGV come from the germline V gene. CDR3 loop: CASSLGAMADTQYF. CDR3 sequence (DNA): TGTGCCAGCAGCTTAGGAGCGATGGCAGATACGCAGTATTTT.

The chain recombines TRBV19 with TRBJ1-5; perhaps TRBD1 as D (5 bases). With 4 bases removed from V and 8 bases from J, the gap between germline ends came to 21 bases. This CDR3 comprises 16 residues. Germline V gene data show CDR1 as LNHDA and CDR2 as SQIVND (reference sequence). The CDR3: CASSTSPGLPLEPQHF. CDR3 DNA sequence: TGTGCCAGTAGTACTTCACCGGGACTCCCCTTGGAGCCCCAGCATTTT.

The chain couples TRBV27 to TRBJ2-7, with D unclear. The V and J ends lost 6 bases and 3 bases respectively, with 12 bases between them. The V gene's germline CDR1 is MNHEY and CDR2 SMNVEV (reference sequence). The CDR3 loop spans 13 amino acids. This CDR3 is CASRYPGDYEQYF. DNA of the CDR3: TGTGCCAGCAGATATCCGGGCGACTACGAGCAGTACTTC.